This T cell receptor beta chain was obtained from a study of cytomegalovirus exposure and HLA in healthy donors. Study-wide results and limits: A link between a missense DCLRE1C variant and TCR beta V- and J-gene trimming emerged from a later analysis. Some V segments, including TRBV6-2 and TRBV6-3, were excluded as indistinguishable.

The V segment lost 4 bases and the J segment 7 bases; nucleotides outside the gene matches: 15. CDR1 is SEHNR and CDR2 is FQNEAQ in the germline V gene (reference sequence). The CDR3 has 16 amino acids. Details on this clone: The target antigen is unknown.

Primers for the PCR totalled 60 Vbeta and 13 Jbeta. Sequencing used immunoSEQ multiplex PCR; TCRdb keeps in-frame clones, though not all of them. The sample contains around 170,000 clones, around 77% of which appear only once. The genes are TRBV7-9 and TRBJ2-7; the match to TRBD1 covers 8 bases. The source of this sequence is a woman under 40 in good health and CMV-seronegative. The source material was PBMCs. CDR3: CASSSTLLDRVSEQYF. The CDR3, as DNA: TGTGCCAGCAGCTCCACCCTACTGGACAGGGTGAGTGAGCAGTACTTC.